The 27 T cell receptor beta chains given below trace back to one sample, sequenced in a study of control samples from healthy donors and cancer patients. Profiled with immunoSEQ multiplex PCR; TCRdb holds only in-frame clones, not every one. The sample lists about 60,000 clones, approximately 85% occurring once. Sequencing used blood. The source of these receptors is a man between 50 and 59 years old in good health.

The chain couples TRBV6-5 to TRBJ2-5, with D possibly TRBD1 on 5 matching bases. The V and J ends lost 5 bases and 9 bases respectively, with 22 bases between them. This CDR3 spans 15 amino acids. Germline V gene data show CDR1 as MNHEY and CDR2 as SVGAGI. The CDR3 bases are TGTGCCAGCAGTCTCCGACAGCCCTGGGTGAAGGCCCAGTACTTC. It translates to CASSLRQPWVKAQYF.

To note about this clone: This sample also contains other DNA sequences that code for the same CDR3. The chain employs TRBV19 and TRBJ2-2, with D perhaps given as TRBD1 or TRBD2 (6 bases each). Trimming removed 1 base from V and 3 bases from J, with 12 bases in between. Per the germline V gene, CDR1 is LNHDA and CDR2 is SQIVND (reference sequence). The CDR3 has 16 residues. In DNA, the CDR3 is TGTGCCAGTAGTATAGCCGCCGGGGGCCACACCGGGGAGCTGTTTTTT. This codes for CASSIAAGGHTGELFF.

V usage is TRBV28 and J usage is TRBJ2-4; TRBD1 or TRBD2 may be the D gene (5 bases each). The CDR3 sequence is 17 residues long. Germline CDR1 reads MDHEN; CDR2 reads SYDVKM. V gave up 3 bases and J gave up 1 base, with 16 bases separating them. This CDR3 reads CASSFPGTPGAKNIQYF. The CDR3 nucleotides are TGTGCCAGCAGTTTCCCCGGGACCCCAGGGGCCAAAAACATTCAGTACTTC.

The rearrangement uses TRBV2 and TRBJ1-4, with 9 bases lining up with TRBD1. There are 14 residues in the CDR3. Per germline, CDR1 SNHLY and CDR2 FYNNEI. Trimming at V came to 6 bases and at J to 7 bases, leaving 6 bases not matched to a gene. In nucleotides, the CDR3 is TGTGCCAGCAGGACCGGGACAGGGAGTGAAAAACTGTTTTTT. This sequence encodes CASRTGTGSEKLFF.

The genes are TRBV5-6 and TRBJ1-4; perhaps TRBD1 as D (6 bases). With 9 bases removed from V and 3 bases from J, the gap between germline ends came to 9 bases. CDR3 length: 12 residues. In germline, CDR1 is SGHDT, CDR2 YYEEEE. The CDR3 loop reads CATQGPNEKLFF. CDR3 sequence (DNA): TGTGCCACACAGGGACCTAATGAAAAACTGTTTTTT.

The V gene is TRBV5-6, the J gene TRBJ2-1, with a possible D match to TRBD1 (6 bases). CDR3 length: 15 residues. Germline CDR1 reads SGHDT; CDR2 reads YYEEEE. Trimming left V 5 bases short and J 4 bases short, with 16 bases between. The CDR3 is CASRDFRDKYNEQFF. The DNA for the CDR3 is TGTGCCAGCAGGGACTTTAGGGACAAGTACAATGAGCAGTTCTTC.

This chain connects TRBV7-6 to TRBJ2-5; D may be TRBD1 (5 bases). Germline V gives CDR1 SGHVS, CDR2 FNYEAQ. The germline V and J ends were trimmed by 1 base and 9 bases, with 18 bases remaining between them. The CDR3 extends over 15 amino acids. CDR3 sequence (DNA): TGTGCCAGCAGCTTAGAGGGGCATTGGGGCGCGGCCCAGTACTTC. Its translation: CASSLEGHWGAAQYF.

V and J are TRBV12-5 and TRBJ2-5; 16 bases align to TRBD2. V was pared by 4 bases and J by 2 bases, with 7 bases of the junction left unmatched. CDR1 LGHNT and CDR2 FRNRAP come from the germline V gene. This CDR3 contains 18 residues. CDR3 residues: CASGSGLAGGPGQETQYF. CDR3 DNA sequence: TGTGCTAGTGGTTCGGGACTAGCGGGAGGGCCAGGGCAAGAGACCCAGTACTTC.

In DNA, the CDR3 is TGTGCCAGCACCCCGGGACTAGCGGTCTCCTACGAGCAGTACTTC. Its protein product is CASTPGLAVSYEQYF. V usage is TRBV6-5 and J usage is TRBJ2-7, with 11 nucleotides matching TRBD2. Germline assignment: CDR1 MNHEY and CDR2 SVGAGI. J was trimmed by 0 bases and V by 7 bases; bases with no gene match: 5. CDR3 size: 15 residues.

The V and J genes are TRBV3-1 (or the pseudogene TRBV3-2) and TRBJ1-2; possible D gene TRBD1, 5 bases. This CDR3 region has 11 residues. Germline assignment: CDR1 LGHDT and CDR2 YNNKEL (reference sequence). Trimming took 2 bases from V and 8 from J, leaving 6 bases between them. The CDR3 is CASSQHRGYTF. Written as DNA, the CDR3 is TGTGCCAGCAGCCAACACAGGGGCTACACCTTC.

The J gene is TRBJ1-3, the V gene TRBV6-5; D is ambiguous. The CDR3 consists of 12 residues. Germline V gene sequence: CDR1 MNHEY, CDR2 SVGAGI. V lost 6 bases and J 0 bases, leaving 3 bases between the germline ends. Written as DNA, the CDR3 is TGTGCCAGCAGAAGCTCTGGAAACACCATATATTTT. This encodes CASRSSGNTIYF.

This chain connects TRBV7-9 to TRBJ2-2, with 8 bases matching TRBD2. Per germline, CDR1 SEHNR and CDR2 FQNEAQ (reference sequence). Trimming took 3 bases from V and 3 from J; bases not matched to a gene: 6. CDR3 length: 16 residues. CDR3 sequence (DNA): TGTGCCAGCAGCTTGGGGGCTAGCGGGTACACCGGGGAGCTGTTTTTT. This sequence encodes CASSLGASGYTGELFF.

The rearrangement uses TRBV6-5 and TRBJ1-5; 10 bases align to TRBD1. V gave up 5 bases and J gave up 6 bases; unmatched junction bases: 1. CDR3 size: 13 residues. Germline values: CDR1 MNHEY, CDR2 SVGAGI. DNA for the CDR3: TGTGCCAGCAGTCGGACAGGGGGTCAGCCCCAGCATTTT. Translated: CASSRTGGQPQHF.

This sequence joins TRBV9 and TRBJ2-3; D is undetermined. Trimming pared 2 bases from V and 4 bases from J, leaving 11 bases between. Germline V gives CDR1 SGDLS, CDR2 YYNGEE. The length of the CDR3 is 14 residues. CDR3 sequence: CASSVLERSDTQYF. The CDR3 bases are TGTGCCAGCAGCGTTCTAGAACGTTCAGATACGCAGTATTTT. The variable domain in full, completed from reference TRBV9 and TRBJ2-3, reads DSGVTQTPKHLITATGQRVTLRCSPRSGDLSVYWYQQSLDQGLQFLIQYYNGEERAKGNILERFSAQQFPDLHSELNLSSLELGDSALYFCASSVLERSDTQYFGPGTRLTVL.

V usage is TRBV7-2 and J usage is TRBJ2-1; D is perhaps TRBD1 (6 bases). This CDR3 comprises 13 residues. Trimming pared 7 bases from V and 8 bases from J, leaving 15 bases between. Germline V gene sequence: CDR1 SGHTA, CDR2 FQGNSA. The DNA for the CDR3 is TGTGCCAGCACCCACAGGGCAGTTCATGAGCAGTTCTTC. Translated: CASTHRAVHEQFF.

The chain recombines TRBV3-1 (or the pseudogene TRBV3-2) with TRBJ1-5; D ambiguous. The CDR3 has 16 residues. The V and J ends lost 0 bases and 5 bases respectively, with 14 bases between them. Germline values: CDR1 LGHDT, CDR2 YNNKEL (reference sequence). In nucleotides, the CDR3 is TGTGCCAGCAGCCAAGACTACGGTGGCAGGTATCAGCCCCAGCATTTT. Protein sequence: CASSQDYGGRYQPQHF.

CDR3 nucleotide sequence: TGTGCCAGCAGGCAGACAGGGGGCGACGAGCAGTACTTC. Its translation is CASRQTGGDEQYF. The chain uses TRBV7-9 and TRBJ2-7; TRBD1 matches 10 bases. Trimming at V came to 6 bases and at J to 5 bases, leaving 4 bases not matched to a gene. Germline V lookup: CDR1 SEHNR, CDR2 FQNEAQ (reference sequence). The CDR3 loop spans 13 amino acids.

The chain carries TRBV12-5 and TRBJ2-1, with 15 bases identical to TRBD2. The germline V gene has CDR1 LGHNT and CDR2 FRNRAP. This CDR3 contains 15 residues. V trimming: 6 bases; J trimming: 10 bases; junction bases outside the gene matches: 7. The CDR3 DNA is TGTGCTAGTGGATCTGGACTAGCGGGAGGGGGCGAGCAGTTCTTC. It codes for CASGSGLAGGGEQFF.

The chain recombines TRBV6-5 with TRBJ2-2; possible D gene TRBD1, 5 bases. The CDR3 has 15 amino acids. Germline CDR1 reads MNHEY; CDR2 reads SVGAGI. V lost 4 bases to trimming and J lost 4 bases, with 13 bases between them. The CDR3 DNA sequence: TGTGCCAGCAGTTCGCAGGGTTATGTCACCGGGGAGCTGTTTTTT. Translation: CASSSQGYVTGELFF.

The chain's CDR3 is CATSASEGTSSYNEQFF. The CDR3 DNA sequence: TGTGCCACCAGTGCCTCAGAGGGGACTAGCTCCTACAATGAGCAGTTCTTC. J is TRBJ2-1 and V is TRBV24-1, with 8 bases lining up with TRBD2. The ends lost 5 bases at V and 0 bases at J; junction bases unmatched: 8. This CDR3 is 17 amino acids long. The V gene's germline CDR1 is KGHDR and CDR2 SFDVKD.

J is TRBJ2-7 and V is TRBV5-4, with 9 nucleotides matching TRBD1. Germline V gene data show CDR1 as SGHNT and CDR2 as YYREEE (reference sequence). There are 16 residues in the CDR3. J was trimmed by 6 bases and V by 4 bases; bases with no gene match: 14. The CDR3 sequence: CASSLGPGQGMGEQYF. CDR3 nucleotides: TGTGCCAGCAGCCTGGGGCCGGGACAGGGTATGGGCGAGCAGTACTTC.

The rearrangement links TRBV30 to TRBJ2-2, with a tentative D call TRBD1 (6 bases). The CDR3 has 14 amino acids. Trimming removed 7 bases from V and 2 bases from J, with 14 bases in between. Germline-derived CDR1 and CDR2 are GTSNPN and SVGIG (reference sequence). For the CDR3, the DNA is TGTGCCTCAAGGGGGTTACTTAACACCGGGGAGCTGTTTTTT. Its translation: CASRGLLNTGELFF.

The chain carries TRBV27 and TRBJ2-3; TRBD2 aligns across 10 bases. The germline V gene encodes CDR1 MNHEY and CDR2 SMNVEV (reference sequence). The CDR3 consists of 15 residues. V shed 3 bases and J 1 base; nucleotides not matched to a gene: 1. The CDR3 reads CASSFSGRGTDTQYF. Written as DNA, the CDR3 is TGTGCCAGCAGTTTCAGCGGGAGGGGCACAGATACGCAGTATTTT.

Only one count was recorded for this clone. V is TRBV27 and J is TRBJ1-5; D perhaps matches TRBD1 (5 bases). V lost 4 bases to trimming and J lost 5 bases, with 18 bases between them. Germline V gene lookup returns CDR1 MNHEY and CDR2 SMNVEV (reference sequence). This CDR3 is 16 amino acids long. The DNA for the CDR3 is TGTGCCAGCAGTTCCCGATTCGGACAAGTAGATCAGCCCCAGCATTTT. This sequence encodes CASSSRFGQVDQPQHF.

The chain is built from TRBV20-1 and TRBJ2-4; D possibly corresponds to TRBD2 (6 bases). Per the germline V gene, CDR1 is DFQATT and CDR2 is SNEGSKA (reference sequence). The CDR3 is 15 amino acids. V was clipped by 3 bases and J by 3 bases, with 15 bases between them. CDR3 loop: CSASLGGSGKNIQYF. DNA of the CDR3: TGCAGTGCTAGTCTCGGGGGAAGTGGCAAAAACATTCAGTACTTC.

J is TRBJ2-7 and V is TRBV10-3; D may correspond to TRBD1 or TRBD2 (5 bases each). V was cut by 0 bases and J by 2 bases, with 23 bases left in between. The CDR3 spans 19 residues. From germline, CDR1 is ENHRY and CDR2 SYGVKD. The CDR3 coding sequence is TGTGCCATCAGTGAGTCGACTCGGGGACCCGAGGCAGTCCCCTACGAGCAGTACTTC. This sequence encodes CAISESTRGPEAVPYEQYF.

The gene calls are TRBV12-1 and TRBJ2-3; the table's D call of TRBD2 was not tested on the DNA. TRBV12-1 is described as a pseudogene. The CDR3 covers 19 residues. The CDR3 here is CASSPRGSGGTGGTDTQYF. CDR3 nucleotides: TGTGCCAGCAGCCCCCGGGGTAGCGGGGGCACTGGGGGGACAGATACGCAGTATTTT.